This record looks at one T cell receptor (beta chain) sequence and its context. The antigen remains undetermined. Libraries were prepared by immunoSEQ multiplex PCR; TCRdb keeps only in-frame clonotypes and omits some of them. Altogether approximately 17,000 clones are present, 84% being singletons, with the ten largest covering roughly 19%. The data were obtained in a study of lymphopenia after photon versus proton radiotherapy. Germline CDR1 is SGHDT and CDR2 is YYEEEE. The CDR3 sequence is 14 residues long. The V and J ends lost 3 bases and 0 bases respectively, with 6 bases between them. General study results and limits: Relative stability marked proton patients; photon patients lost diversity and naive cells. In patients who died, overall survival fell as post-nadir TCR diversity dropped more. Better survival with proton therapy was suggested as possible, not demonstrated.

Sequenced material: peripheral blood, taken from a patient treated with proton-based radiotherapy. This clonotype originated in a man aged 70-80 years with pancreatic cancer. The J gene is TRBJ2-2, the V gene TRBV5-6; maybe TRBD1 (6 bases). Here the CDR3 reads CASSWTANTGELFF. CDR3 sequence (DNA): TGTGCCAGCAGCTGGACAGCGAACACCGGGGAGCTGTTTTTT.